These 17 T cell receptor beta chains were sequenced from one sample in a study of cytomegalovirus exposure and HLA in healthy donors (dated by TCRdb to the late 2010s). To prepare the library, the immunoSEQ multiplex PCR assay was applied. For the multiplex PCR, a mixture combining 60 forward primers for TCR Vbeta segments and 13 reverse primers for TCR Jbeta segments was used. This immuneACCESS table, as held by TCRdb, lists in-frame sequences with V and J called but not all clones. Of the missing ones, under half trace to an unresolved V gene in checked studies; the others have no known cause. This sample holds about 120,000 clones; approximately 80% were observed only once. The ten largest account for roughly 11% of the sample. Source material: PBMCs. The receptors stem from a man in his forties in good health and CMV-seropositive.

This clone appeared a few times. J is TRBJ1-5 and V is TRBV5-5, with TRBD1 matching 7 bases. With 3 bases clipped from V and 7 bases from J, the junction kept 10 bases outside the gene matches. Germline CDR1 SGHKS, CDR2 YYEKEE (reference sequence). The CDR3 totals 15 residues. The CDR3 DNA reads TGTGCCAGCAGCTCGAGGACAGGAGTCGGGCAGCCCCAGCATTTT. It encodes CASSSRTGVGQPQHF.

The gene calls are TRBV29-1 and TRBJ1-5, with TRBD1 matching over 7 bases. V lost 8 bases and J lost 1; bases outside the gene matches: 5. Per the germline V gene, CDR1 is SQVTM and CDR2 is ANQGSEA. There are 13 residues in the CDR3. The CDR3 spells CSCSRGSNQPQHF. The CDR3 DNA is TGCAGCTGCAGCAGGGGGAGCAATCAGCCCCAGCATTTT.

The rearrangement uses TRBV10-1 and TRBJ2-3, with 7 positions matching TRBD1. Germline V gene lookup returns CDR1 WNHNN and CDR2 SYGVQD (reference sequence). After removal of 2 bases from V and 1 base from J, the junction contained 0 bases not matched to a gene. The CDR3 consists of 14 residues. The CDR3 nucleotides read TGCGCCAGCAGTGAGGGGACAGGCACAGATACGCAGTATTTT. Translated, it gives CASSEGTGTDTQYF.

CDR3: CASSLGQTYGYTF. The CDR3, as DNA: TGTGCCAGCAGCTTGGGACAGACCTATGGCTACACCTTC. The genes are TRBV5-6 and TRBJ1-2, with a weak D call TRBD1 (5 bases). CDR3 size: 13 residues. Germline V CDR1 and CDR2: SGHDT, YYEEEE. V was trimmed by 0 bases and J by 4 bases, leaving 7 bases between them.

V gene TRBV11-2 combines with J gene TRBJ1-5, with unresolved D. The CDR3 sequence is 13 residues long. V gave up 4 bases and J gave up 4 bases, with 8 bases separating them. CDR1 and CDR2 from the germline V gene are SGHAT and FQNNGV. The CDR3 loop reads CASSSVLNQPQHF. The CDR3 DNA follows: TGTGCCAGCAGCTCCGTACTAAATCAGCCCCAGCATTTT.

In regard to this clone: The germline gene is not matched at one end of the junction; a read error may be the cause. Distinct nucleotide sequences in the sample also encode this CDR3. The gene calls are TRBV6-6 and TRBJ2-3; TRBD2 agrees at 9 bases. Germline V gene lookup returns CDR1 MNHNY and CDR2 SVGAGI (reference sequence). The CDR3 totals 14 residues. The chain's CDR3 is CASSYTAGGPHPHF. CDR3 in DNA: TGTGCCAGCAGTTACACAGCGGGAGGACCCCATCCCCATTTT.

Regarding this clone: This specimen includes other DNA sequences encoding the same CDR3. The chain links TRBV5-1 to TRBJ1-4; possible D gene TRBD1, 5 bases. Trimming took 3 bases from V and 0 from J, leaving 6 bases between them. The CDR3 runs to 14 residues. The V gene's germline CDR1 is SGHRS and CDR2 YFSETQ. The CDR3 DNA is TGCGCCAGCAGCTCGACAGCAACTAATGAAAAACTGTTTTTT. Protein product: CASSSTATNEKLFF.

This rearrangement joins TRBV6-5 to TRBJ2-5; 7 nucleotides agree with TRBD1. The CDR3 length is 14 residues. The V segment lost 5 bases and the J segment 2 bases; nucleotides outside the gene matches: 5. Germline V CDR1 and CDR2: MNHEY, SVGAGI. The DNA for the CDR3 is TGTGCCAGCAGTACCTCACAGGGGCAAGAGACCCAGTACTTC. Translating it yields CASSTSQGQETQYF.

The rearrangement links TRBV5-1 to TRBJ1-2; 7 nucleotides agree with TRBD1. Trimming took 0 bases from V and 0 from J; bases not matched to a gene: 2. The CDR3 sequence is 15 residues long. The V gene's germline CDR1 is SGHRS and CDR2 YFSETQ. The CDR3 DNA reads TGCGCCAGCAGCTTGGGGGACAGACCTAACTATGGCTACACCTTC. Translated: CASSLGDRPNYGYTF.

This clone has a single count. This chain connects TRBV7-9 to TRBJ2-5, with 13 bases lining up with TRBD2. There are 15 residues in the CDR3. Germline V CDR1 and CDR2: SEHNR, FQNEAQ (reference sequence). V shed 5 bases, J shed 9 bases, and the junction held 9 bases outside the gene matches. The CDR3 DNA reads TGTGCCAGCAGCGGAAAGGGACTAGCGGGGTCGGCCCAGTACTTC. Protein product: CASSGKGLAGSAQYF.

The genes are TRBV6-1 and TRBJ1-6, with 7 bases that match TRBD1. Losses at the gene ends were 6 bases for V and 7 bases for J; bases not matched to a gene: 6. The CDR3 length is 14 residues. In germline, CDR1 is MNHNS, CDR2 SASEGT. Here the CDR3 reads CASRRDSTNSPLHF. In nucleotides, the CDR3 is TGTGCCAGCAGGCGGGACAGTACCAATTCACCCCTCCACTTT.

The chain is built from TRBV5-6 and TRBJ1-5; D is undetermined. Germline V gene sequence: CDR1 SGHDT, CDR2 YYEEEE. The CDR3 is 14 amino acids. Trimming took 0 bases from V and 9 from J, leaving 13 bases between them. The CDR3 reads CASSLGQLRGPQHF. Written as DNA, the CDR3 is TGTGCCAGCAGCTTGGGGCAGCTGCGGGGGCCCCAGCATTTT.

The chain carries TRBV28 and TRBJ2-7, with 12 bases identical to TRBD2. Per germline, CDR1 MDHEN and CDR2 SYDVKM. This CDR3 contains 16 residues. V was pared by 2 bases and J by 3 bases, with 5 bases of the junction left unmatched. CDR3 bases: TGTGCCAGCAGTTTACCGCGGACTAGCGGGGTCTACGAGCAGTACTTC. This encodes CASSLPRTSGVYEQYF.

The chain carries TRBV27 and TRBJ1-5; D gene unclear. The length of the CDR3 is 13 residues. Trimming shortened V by 3 bases and J by 5 bases, and 8 bases separated the two germline ends. CDR1 is MNHEY and CDR2 is SMNVEV in the germline V gene (reference sequence). The CDR3 spells CASSFRRDQPQHF. Here the CDR3 DNA reads TGTGCCAGCAGTTTTCGGAGAGATCAGCCCCAGCATTTT.

This clone appeared a single time. The V gene is TRBV7-8, the J gene TRBJ1-6, with D tentatively TRBD1 (5 bases). Per germline, CDR1 SGHVS and CDR2 FQNEAQ. The CDR3 length is 13 residues. The V gene lost 4 bases and the J gene lost 8 bases, with 9 bases spanning the gap. This CDR3 is CASSSRVDSPLHF. CDR3 sequence (DNA): TGTGCCAGCAGCTCCAGGGTTGATTCACCCCTCCACTTT.

The table lists this clone with a few counts. As DNA, the CDR3 is TGTGCCAGCAGCTCAGGGTTAAACACCATATATTTT. This translates into CASSSGLNTIYF. The J gene is TRBJ1-3, the V gene TRBV6-5, with a weak D call TRBD1 (5 bases). The CDR3 runs to 12 residues. Germline V lookup: CDR1 MNHEY, CDR2 SVGAGI. The ends were cut back, 6 bases at V and 6 bases at J, with 9 bases in the middle.

The rearrangement links TRBV7-9 to TRBJ2-7, with D perhaps matching TRBD1 (5 bases). Germline-derived CDR1 and CDR2 are SEHNR and FQNEAQ (reference sequence). The V end lost 4 bases, the J end lost 5 bases, and 18 bases lay between the germline ends. The CDR3 is 15 amino acids. The CDR3 protein is CASSSVGRVGDEQYF. The CDR3 DNA reads as TGTGCCAGCAGCTCAGTAGGCAGGGTAGGCGACGAGCAGTACTTC.